These 15 T cell receptor beta chains originate from one sample sequenced in a study of T cell responses to AZD1222 COVID-19 vaccine. Clones were sequenced by immunoSEQ multiplex PCR, and TCRdb holds only the in-frame ones, with some missing. The sample lists 150,000 to 200,000 clones, approximately 93% occurring once. Sequencing used peripheral blood, obtained on day 0 of AZD1222 vaccination. The receptors stem from an adult in good health.

This clone was observed a single time. J is TRBJ1-3 and V is TRBV18, with D unresolved. V was trimmed by 3 bases and J by 4 bases, leaving 4 bases between them. CDR1 KGHSH and CDR2 LQKENI come from the germline V gene. The CDR3 sequence is 12 residues long. The CDR3 region has the DNA TGTGCCAGCTCACCGAGGGGAAACACCATATATTTT. Its translation: CASSPRGNTIYF.

The chain couples TRBV7-8 to TRBJ2-7; D remains ambiguous. The CDR3 extends over 16 amino acids. V lost 4 bases and J lost 1, with 17 bases in between. Germline CDR1 SGHVS, CDR2 FQNEAQ. This CDR3 reads CASSSKGPTLSYEQYF. The CDR3 nucleotides are TGTGCCAGCAGCTCAAAAGGACCAACGCTATCCTACGAGCAGTACTTC.

In nucleotides, the CDR3 is TGTGCCAGCAGTGTAGGAACCCCCGGCGGAGGGGTCACCTACGAGCAGTACTTC. Its translation: CASSVGTPGGGVTYEQYF. V is TRBV6-1 and J is TRBJ2-7; maybe TRBD2 (6 bases). CDR1 is MNHNS, CDR2 SASEGT, per germline. The ends were cut back, 4 bases at V and 2 bases at J, with 24 bases in the middle. The CDR3 runs 18 residues.

The chain is built from TRBV5-1 and TRBJ1-1, with 11 bases identical to TRBD1. After removal of 0 bases from V and 7 bases from J, the junction contained 2 bases not matched to a gene. The CDR3 runs to 14 residues. Germline V CDR1 and CDR2: SGHRS, YFSETQ. Written as DNA, the CDR3 is TGCGCCAGCAGCTTGGGGACAGGGGGCATTGAAGCTTTCTTT. Translation gives CASSLGTGGIEAFF.

The gene calls are TRBV7-9 and TRBJ1-6; the D is unclear. The CDR3 contains 13 residues. Germline V CDR1 and CDR2: SEHNR, FQNEAQ (reference sequence). The V gene lost 6 bases and the J gene lost 11 bases, with 14 bases spanning the gap. This CDR3 reads CASSLTRIAPLHF. In DNA, the CDR3 is TGTGCCAGCAGTTTAACCAGGATCGCACCCCTCCACTTT.

The chain is built from TRBV30 and TRBJ1-1; TRBD1 aligns across 9 bases. The CDR3 runs 13 residues. The trim removed 4 bases at V and 4 bases at J, leaving 4 bases unmatched. The V gene's germline CDR1 is GTSNPN and CDR2 SVGIG (reference sequence). The CDR3 sequence: CAWTGQGLTEAFF. The DNA of the CDR3 is TGTGCCTGGACGGGACAGGGTCTCACTGAAGCTTTCTTT.

This clone was seen only once. The genes are TRBV27 and TRBJ2-7; D is perhaps TRBD2 (6 bases). Between the trimmed V and J ends, which lost 4 bases and 3 bases, there was a span of 19 bases. Looked up from germline, CDR1 is MNHEY and CDR2 is SMNVEV (reference sequence). This CDR3 is built from 16 residues. DNA of the CDR3: TGTGCCAGCAGTTCCCCCGGGAGTAATAGCCGCTACGAGCAGTACTTC. Its protein product is CASSSPGSNSRYEQYF.

CDR3 DNA sequence: TGTGCCATCAGTTCACAAGGCAATCAGCCCCAGCATTTT. Its translation is CAISSQGNQPQHF. The chain uses TRBV10-3 and TRBJ1-5; D remains ambiguous. Germline V gives CDR1 ENHRY, CDR2 SYGVKD. V was cut by 5 bases and J by 2 bases, with 7 bases left in between. The CDR3 spans 13 residues.

The rearrangement links TRBV10-1 to TRBJ1-1; maybe TRBD1 (6 bases). Trimming shortened V by 4 bases and J by 2 bases, and 11 bases separated the two germline ends. There are 14 residues in the CDR3. Germline CDR1 and CDR2: WNHNN and SYGVQD (reference sequence). In DNA, the CDR3 is TGCGCCAGCAGTGCGAGACAGGATAACACTGAAGCTTTCTTT. It is translated as CASSARQDNTEAFF.

The chain carries TRBV3-1 (or the pseudogene TRBV3-2) and TRBJ1-2, with D tentatively TRBD1 (5 bases). The CDR3 runs to 16 residues. The V gene's germline CDR1 is LGHDT and CDR2 YNNKEL (reference sequence). V lost 0 bases, J lost 7 bases, and 18 bases lay in between. The CDR3 DNA is TGTGCCAGCAGCCAAGACACCTACTCCAGGGCGGGTGGCTACACCTTC. It encodes CASSQDTYSRAGGYTF.

This chain connects TRBV5-1 to TRBJ1-2; D is uncertain. V dropped 1 base and J dropped 11 bases, with 15 bases sitting between them. Germline CDR1 SGHRS, CDR2 YFSETQ. The CDR3 extends over 13 amino acids. The CDR3 is CASSLTWASAYTF. CDR3 sequence (DNA): TGCGCCAGCAGCTTGACTTGGGCATCCGCGTACACCTTC.

This clone was observed once. This chain links TRBV11-3 with TRBJ1-1; D possibly corresponds to TRBD1 (5 bases). CDR3 size: 13 residues. Trimming took off 8 bases at V and 0 bases at J, with 10 bases between the two ends. CDR1 and CDR2 (germline): SGHNT, YENEEA. The CDR3 sequence: CASEGPLNTEAFF. The DNA of the CDR3 is TGTGCCAGCGAGGGACCCTTGAACACTGAAGCTTTCTTT.

The chain uses TRBV6-4 and TRBJ1-2; D perhaps matches TRBD1 (6 bases). Trimming stripped 6 bases from V and 7 bases from J, with 24 bases between. This CDR3 comprises 16 residues. Germline V gene data show CDR1 as MRHNA and CDR2 as SNTAGT. The CDR3, as DNA: TGTGCCAGCAGCGAGGGGCCCACCGGGACAAAGGGTGGCTACACCTTC. Translating gives CASSEGPTGTKGGYTF.

This clone was detected once. This sequence joins TRBV5-5 and TRBJ2-7; maybe TRBD2 (5 bases). The CDR3 contains 17 residues. The V end lost 5 bases, the J end lost 0 bases, and 21 bases lay between the germline ends. The germline V gene encodes CDR1 SGHKS and CDR2 YYEKEE (reference sequence). The CDR3 coding sequence is TGTGCCAGCAGTTTCGAACTTAGCGTCTATAGCTCCTACGAGCAGTACTTC. This gives the protein CASSFELSVYSSYEQYF.

The chain couples TRBV9 to TRBJ2-2; 12 bases agree with TRBD2. Germline values: CDR1 SGDLS, CDR2 YYNGEE. With 4 bases clipped from V and 4 bases from J, the junction kept 2 bases outside the gene matches. The CDR3 runs to 15 residues. The CDR3 is CASSPSGGVTGELFF. CDR3 nucleotide sequence: TGTGCCAGCAGCCCTAGCGGGGGGGTCACCGGGGAGCTGTTTTTT.